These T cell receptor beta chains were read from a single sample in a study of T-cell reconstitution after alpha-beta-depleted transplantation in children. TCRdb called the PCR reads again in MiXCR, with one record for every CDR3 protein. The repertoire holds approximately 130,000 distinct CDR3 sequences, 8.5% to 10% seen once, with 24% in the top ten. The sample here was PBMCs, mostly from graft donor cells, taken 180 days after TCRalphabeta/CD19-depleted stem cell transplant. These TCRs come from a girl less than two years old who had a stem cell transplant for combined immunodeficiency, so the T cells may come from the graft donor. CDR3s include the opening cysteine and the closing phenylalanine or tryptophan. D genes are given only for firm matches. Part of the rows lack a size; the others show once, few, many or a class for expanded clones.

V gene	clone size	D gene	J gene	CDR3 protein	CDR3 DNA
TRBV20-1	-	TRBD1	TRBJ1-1	CSARVGQGASPEAFF	TGCAGTGCTAGAGTTGGACAGGGGGCTTCGCCTGAAGCTTTCTTT
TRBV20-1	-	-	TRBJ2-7	CSASPSRGSYEQYF	TGCAGTGCTAGCCCCTCCAGGGGTTCCTACGAGCAGTACTTC
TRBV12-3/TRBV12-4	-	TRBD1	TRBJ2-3	CASSLSEWAGGSDTQYF	TGTGCCAGCAGTTTATCAGAATGGGCAGGGGGATCCGATACGCAGTATTTT
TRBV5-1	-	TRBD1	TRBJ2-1	CASSSKGDRGYNEQFF	TGCGCCAGCAGCTCCAAGGGGGACAGGGGGTACAATGAGCAGTTCTTC
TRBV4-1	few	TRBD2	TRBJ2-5	CASSPGGGEQETQYF	TGCGCCAGCAGCCCCGGCGGGGGGGAACAAGAGACCCAGTACTTC
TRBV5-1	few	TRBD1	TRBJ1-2	CASTSDREVYGYTF	TGCGCCAGCACCTCAGACAGGGAAGTCTATGGCTACACCTTC
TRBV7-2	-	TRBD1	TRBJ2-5	CASSLPWQGVQETQYF	TGTGCCAGCAGCTTACCCTGGCAGGGGGTCCAAGAGACCCAGTACTTC
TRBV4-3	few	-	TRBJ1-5	CASSQFRSGRDQPQHF	TGCGCCAGCAGCCAATTCCGCTCGGGCAGGGATCAGCCCCAGCATTTT
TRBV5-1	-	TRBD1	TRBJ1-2	CASSSDRALYGYTF	TGCGCCAGCAGTTCCGACAGGGCCCTCTATGGCTACACCTTC
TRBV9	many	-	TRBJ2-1	CASSVARQGIYNEQFF	TGTGCCAGCAGCGTAGCCAGGCAGGGAATCTACAATGAGCAGTTCTTC
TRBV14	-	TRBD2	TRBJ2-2	CASSIGLAGTGELFF	TGTGCCAGCAGCATAGGACTAGCCGGCACCGGGGAGCTGTTTTTT
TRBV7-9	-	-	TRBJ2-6	CASSLAQGISGANVLTF	TGTGCCAGCAGCTTAGCGCAGGGGATCTCTGGGGCCAACGTCCTGACTTTC
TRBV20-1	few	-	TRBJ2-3	CSASLAGTDTQYF	TGCAGTGCGTCACTAGCCGGCACAGATACGCAGTATTTT